Only a few counts were recorded for the clone carrying this T cell receptor (beta chain). Its antigen remains unidentified. The record originates from a study of vaccination and CD4 T cells after COVID-19. The overall study: The convalescents included six males and four females, and among them two were Hispanic while seven were Caucasian. Median time from second vaccine dose to sampling was around 72 days (14 to 241). Overlapping spike peptides served as the stimulus for the cells. These peptides came from SARS-CoV-2 and from the common cold coronaviruses HCoV-NL63, HCoV-OC43 and HCoV-229E.

The CDR3 contains 14 residues. Trimming pared 2 bases from V and 4 bases from J, leaving 11 bases between. Germline CDR1 reads MDHEN; CDR2 reads SYDVKM. Once obtained from cultured CD4+ T cells, the DNA was sequenced using the Oncomine TCR Beta short-read assay. TCRdb re-called the PCR reads with MiXCR, one entry per CDR3 protein. In the table there are 11,000 or so distinct CDR3 sequences, roughly a fifth of which are singletons. The treatment: roughly 11-day PBMC culture with coronavirus spike peptide pools or control peptides (ViraFEST assay). Half the medium was replaced with fresh IL-2 medium on days 3 and 7.

The chain couples TRBV28 to TRBJ1-2; D is perhaps TRBD1 (6 bases). The clonotype originates from a human donor who had recovered from COVID-19. Source: CD4+ T cells from blood, cultured in vitro, taken after SARS-CoV-2 vaccination. CDR3: CASSLSLTGYGYTF. In DNA form, the CDR3 reads TGTGCCAGCAGTTTAAGTCTGACAGGCTATGGCTACACCTTC.